A single sample gave rise to the 30 T cell receptor beta chains below, sequenced in a study of blood T cells in healthy people across ages. Next came a second PCR, run for about 7 to 12 cycles, which used a sample-barcoded 5' primer along with a J-beta primer mix. TCRdb fed the 5' RACE reads into MiXCR, producing one record per CDR3 protein. The table lists about 1.7 million distinct CDR3 sequences, 28% of them singletons, with 7.7% in the top ten. Sequenced: blood. Receptors originate from a woman aged 25 to 45 in good health.

This clonotype was detected ten times or more. V and J are TRBV9 and TRBJ2-5; D gene ambiguous. Germline V CDR1 and CDR2: SGDLS, YYNGEE. CDR3 length equals 14 residues. The ends were cut back, 2 bases at V and 2 bases at J, with 10 bases in the middle. The CDR3 sequence: CASSVSTVQETQYF. In nucleotides, the CDR3 is TGTGCCAGCAGCGTTTCTACAGTTCAAGAGACCCAGTACTTC. The full variable domain, rest sourced from reference TRBV9 and TRBJ2-5, is DSGVTQTPKHLITATGQRVTLRCSPRSGDLSVYWYQQSLDQGLQFLIQYYNGEERAKGNILERFSAQQFPDLHSELNLSSLELGDSALYFCASSVSTVQETQYFGPGTRLLVL.

The V and J genes are TRBV7-9 and TRBJ2-5; D ambiguous. The CDR3 runs to 13 residues. The germline V gene encodes CDR1 SEHNR and CDR2 FQNEAQ (reference sequence). Trimming cost V 1 base and J 11 bases, with 14 bases left between them. As DNA, the CDR3 is TGTGCCAGCAGCTTAGTAGGCCATAATGAGCAGTACTTC. This sequence encodes CASSLVGHNEQYF.

Concerning this clonotype itself: Without the conserved terminal phenylalanine or tryptophan, this CDR3 likely stems from a read error. V and J are TRBV24-1 and TRBJ2-3, with TRBD2 as a possible D gene (7 bases). V was clipped by 8 bases and J by 4 bases, with 18 bases between them. The CDR3 contains 15 residues. The germline gives CDR1 KGHDR, CDR2 SFDVKD. The CDR3 DNA sequence: TGTGCCACCACTGAGGGGGGGGCGCGATCAGATACGCAGTATTGT. Residues: CATTEGGARSDTQYC.

This clonotype was counted once. The V and J genes are TRBV9 and TRBJ2-5, with no clear D. The V and J ends lost 0 bases and 4 bases respectively, with 10 bases between them. Germline CDR1 and CDR2: SGDLS and YYNGEE. The CDR3 is made up of 14 amino acids. The CDR3 protein is CASSVELAAETQYF. CDR3 nucleotide sequence: TGTGCCAGCAGCGTAGAACTGGCCGCAGAGACCCAGTACTTC.

This clonotype was observed a single time. The rearrangement uses TRBV5-1 and TRBJ2-7; 7 nucleotides match TRBD2. Germline V gene sequence: CDR1 SGHRS, CDR2 YFSETQ. After removal of 3 bases from V and 6 bases from J, the junction contained 9 bases not matched to a gene. CDR3 length: 14 amino acids. The CDR3 protein is CASSSGGPGGEQYF. The CDR3 coding sequence is TGCGCCAGCAGCTCTGGCGGACCGGGGGGCGAGCAGTACTTC.

V usage is TRBV29-1 and J usage is TRBJ1-6; 7 positions agree with TRBD1. Germline-derived CDR1 and CDR2 are SQVTM and ANQGSEA. The CDR3 has 13 residues. The junction had 5 bases not matched to a gene; V was cut back by 5 bases and J by 7 bases. DNA for the CDR3: TGCAGCGTTAGACAGGGAGACAATTCACCCCTCCACTTT. This gives the protein CSVRQGDNSPLHF.

The chain has TRBV20-1 and TRBJ1-4; no firm D call. The CDR3 has 15 amino acids. Trimming left V 0 bases short and J 2 bases short, with 10 bases between. Germline CDR1 is DFQATT and CDR2 is SNEGSKA (reference sequence). CDR3 residues: CSARDKRRTNEKLFF. The DNA of the CDR3 is TGCAGTGCTAGAGATAAAAGGAGGACTAATGAAAAACTGTTTTTT.

The rearrangement uses TRBV18 and TRBJ1-1; 7 bases fit TRBD1. CDR1 and CDR2 (germline): KGHSH, LQKENI. J was trimmed by 0 bases and V by 3 bases; bases with no gene match: 7. The CDR3 runs 16 residues. In nucleotides, the CDR3 is TGTGCCAGCTCACCTAGTAGGACAGGTCTGAACACTGAAGCTTTCTTT. This codes for CASSPSRTGLNTEAFF. The variable domain in full, completed from reference TRBV18 and TRBJ1-1, reads NAGVMQNPRHLVRRRGQEARLRCSPMKGHSHVYWYRQLPEEGLKFMVYLQKENIIDESGMPKERFSAEFPKEGPSILRIQQVVRGDSAAYFCASSPSRTGLNTEAFFGQGTRLTVV.

This chain links TRBV2 with TRBJ2-4; D not resolved. Germline CDR1 and CDR2: SNHLY and FYNNEI. Deletions cut 5 bases from V and 1 base from J, with 15 bases between. CDR3 length: 16 amino acids. Here the CDR3 DNA reads TGTGCCAGCAGTCGACAAGGAGTTTCGGCCAAAAACATTCAGTACTTC. Its translation is CASSRQGVSAKNIQYF.

The V call is TRBV12-3 or TRBV12-4, the J call TRBJ2-1; D possibly corresponds to TRBD2 (6 bases). The V gene lost 6 bases and the J gene lost 6 bases, with 18 bases spanning the gap. CDR3 length: 15 amino acids. CDR3 in DNA: TGTGCCAGCAGACGAAGGGCGGGACGGTTCAATGAGCAGTTCTTC. Translating it yields CASRRRAGRFNEQFF.

There are a few counts of this clonotype. V usage is TRBV3-1 and J usage is TRBJ2-3; maybe TRBD2 (6 bases). The V and J ends lost 0 bases and 3 bases respectively, with 16 bases between them. Per the germline V gene, CDR1 is LGHDT and CDR2 is YNNKEL (reference sequence). This CDR3 comprises 17 residues. The CDR3 coding sequence is TGTGCCAGCAGCCAAGATGGAATGGCGGGGTGGACAGATACGCAGTATTTT. Protein sequence: CASSQDGMAGWTDTQYF.

Comments on this clonotype: A much more abundant neighbour one base away suggests this may be a read error. V and J are TRBV10-3 and TRBJ2-7; 12 nucleotides align to TRBD2. V shed 7 bases and J 6 bases; nucleotides not matched to a gene: 7. CDR1 ENHRY and CDR2 SYGVKD come from the germline V gene. The CDR3 consists of 14 residues. Written as DNA, the CDR3 is TGTGCCATCAAGGAGGGACTAGCGGGTCTCGAGCAGTACTTC. Its protein is CAIKEGLAGLEQYF.

This clonotype was detected a few times. V usage is TRBV12-3 or TRBV12-4 and J usage is TRBJ2-5, with D possibly TRBD1 on 5 matching bases. CDR3 length equals 14 residues. Trimming removed 3 bases from V and 2 bases from J, with 10 bases in between. Here the CDR3 DNA reads TGTGCCAGCAGTTTCTGGTCAGGGCAAGAGACCCAGTACTTC. As protein: CASSFWSGQETQYF.

V and J are TRBV24-1 and TRBJ1-3; 8 nucleotides align to TRBD1. The CDR3 is made up of 15 amino acids. Germline lookup yields CDR1 KGHDR and CDR2 SFDVKD. After removal of 3 bases from V and 4 bases from J, the junction contained 4 bases not matched to a gene. The CDR3 bases are TGTGCCACCAGTGATAACAGGGGGAGAGGAAACACCATATATTTT. This encodes CATSDNRGRGNTIYF.

This clonotype occurred many times. The chain links TRBV20-1 to TRBJ2-1; possibly TRBD2 for D (6 bases). Germline-derived CDR1 and CDR2 are DFQATT and SNEGSKA (reference sequence). V was trimmed by 0 bases and J by 4 bases, leaving 7 bases between them. The CDR3 sequence is 13 residues long. This CDR3 reads CSAREGRYNEQFF. Written as DNA, the CDR3 is TGCAGTGCTAGAGAGGGGAGGTACAATGAGCAGTTCTTC.

This chain links TRBV20-1 with TRBJ1-2; D remains ambiguous. This CDR3 region has 13 residues. V lost 5 bases, J lost 4 bases, and 14 bases lay in between. Germline CDR1 is DFQATT and CDR2 is SNEGSKA (reference sequence). Here the CDR3 reads CSAPSRGFYGYTF. In DNA form, the CDR3 reads TGCAGTGCTCCGTCCCGAGGATTCTATGGCTACACCTTC.

To note about this clonotype: A much bigger clone sits one base away, suggesting this may be a read error. The chain combines TRBV2 with TRBJ2-7; 7 positions agree with TRBD1. CDR1 is SNHLY and CDR2 is FYNNEI in the germline V gene. This CDR3 has 14 amino acids. The CDR3 nucleotides read TGTGCCGGCAGTGAAGCGCCGGGACAGCAAGCGCAGTACTTC. It is translated as CAGSEAPGQQAQYF.

This clonotype has ten or more counts. The J gene is TRBJ1-2, the V gene TRBV7-2, with TRBD1 matching over 10 bases. Trimming at V came to 2 bases and at J to 6 bases, leaving 9 bases not matched to a gene. This CDR3 region has 16 residues. The germline V gene encodes CDR1 SGHTA and CDR2 FQGNSA. The CDR3 is CASSLSRTGGVDGYTF. The DNA of the CDR3 is TGTGCCAGCAGCTTATCCCGGACAGGGGGGGTTGATGGCTACACCTTC.

This clonotype was recorded many times. This chain links TRBV10-2 with TRBJ1-5; maybe TRBD1 (5 bases). V lost 7 bases and J lost 5, with 15 bases in between. CDR1 WSHSY and CDR2 SAAADI come from the germline V gene. The CDR3 totals 14 residues. The CDR3 is CASTGGGFYQPQHF. Written as DNA, the CDR3 is TGCGCCAGCACCGGTGGGGGGTTCTATCAGCCCCAGCATTTT.

Here the CDR3 DNA reads TGTGCCAGCAGTTACGTCGGCAGGTCCCAGACCCCTGGGGCCAACGTCCTGACTTTC. Amino acid sequence: CASSYVGRSQTPGANVLTF. The chain combines TRBV6-5 with TRBJ2-6; D is undetermined. The germline gives CDR1 MNHEY, CDR2 SVGAGI. V gave up 2 bases and J gave up 2 bases, with 19 bases separating them. This CDR3 has 19 amino acids.

The chain carries TRBV12-5 and TRBJ2-6; no clear D. This CDR3 has 13 amino acids. The germline V and J ends were trimmed by 5 bases and 4 bases, with 6 bases remaining between them. CDR1 and CDR2 from the germline V gene are LGHNT and FRNRAP. The CDR3 DNA reads as TGTGCTAGTGGTCTTTACGGGGCCAACGTCCTGACTTTC. Translation: CASGLYGANVLTF.

There are a few counts of this clonotype. This may arise from a read error, as a much more abundant clone is one base away. The chain uses TRBV4-3 and TRBJ2-3; possibly TRBD1 for D (5 bases). Per germline, CDR1 LGHNA and CDR2 YSLEER. This CDR3 spans 12 amino acids. CDR3 coding DNA: TGCGCCGGCAGCCAAGACAGAGATACGCAGTATTTT. Translating gives CAGSQDRDTQYF.

A few counts support this clonotype. The genes are TRBV12-3 or TRBV12-4 and TRBJ2-1; D not resolved. The CDR3 runs 13 residues. The V end lost 4 bases, the J end lost 4 bases, and 8 bases lay between the germline ends. DNA of the CDR3: TGTGCCAGCAGTTATAACTCGTACAATGAGCAGTTCTTC. It is translated as CASSYNSYNEQFF.

The chain joins TRBV6-6 to TRBJ1-1, with D tentatively TRBD1 (6 bases). The CDR3 consists of 13 residues. Germline CDR1 reads MNHNY; CDR2 reads SVGAGI (reference sequence). V gave up 6 bases and J gave up 5 bases, with 13 bases separating them. The CDR3: CASRSDRWTEAFF. CDR3 coding DNA: TGTGCCAGCAGGTCGGACAGATGGACTGAAGCTTTCTTT.

The gene calls are TRBV20-1 and TRBJ2-2; 7 nucleotides match TRBD1. Germline V gene data show CDR1 as DFQATT and CDR2 as SNEGSKA (reference sequence). The length of the CDR3 is 14 residues. V shed 6 bases, J shed 6 bases, and the junction held 10 bases outside the gene matches. CDR3 region: CSAARQGRAGELFF. The CDR3 coding sequence is TGCAGTGCCGCCCGACAGGGTCGGGCCGGGGAGCTGTTTTTT.

The gene calls are TRBV7-2 and TRBJ2-3, with 8 bases fitting TRBD2. The trim removed 0 bases at V and 1 base at J, leaving 6 bases unmatched. This CDR3 is built from 17 residues. Germline V gene data show CDR1 as SGHTA and CDR2 as FQGNSA. CDR3 DNA: TGTGCCAGCAGCTTAGCCCCTCCGGGGGGGGGCACAGATACGCAGTATTTT. As protein: CASSLAPPGGGTDTQYF.

This clonotype was observed once. Since a much larger clone is just one base distant, this may be a read error. The chain has TRBV11-2 and TRBJ2-7; 8 bases fit TRBD2. In germline, CDR1 is SGHAT, CDR2 FQNNGV. The CDR3 is 15 residues long. The chain's CDR3 is CAGSLVLAEPYEQYF. CDR3 DNA: TGTGCCGGCAGCTTAGTACTAGCGGAACCATACGAGCAGTACTTC.

J is TRBJ2-2 and V is TRBV4-1; 10 nucleotides line up with TRBD1. Germline assignment: CDR1 MGHRA and CDR2 YSYEKL. The CDR3 length is 17 residues. V lost 4 bases, J lost 6 bases, and 11 bases stayed unmatched. CDR3 residues: CASSLRGLGQGSGELFF. CDR3 in DNA: TGCGCCAGCAGCCTCCGGGGCCTGGGACAGGGGTCCGGGGAGCTGTTTTTT.

This clonotype was counted once. This chain connects TRBV7-2 to TRBJ1-5; 7 nucleotides align to TRBD1. J gave up 6 bases and V 3 bases, and 5 bases lay outside the gene matches. The CDR3 consists of 14 residues. Germline V gives CDR1 SGHTA, CDR2 FQGNSA. In nucleotides, the CDR3 is TGTGCCAGCAGCTTGACAGGGCAGGGTCAGCCCCAGCATTTT. This translates into CASSLTGQGQPQHF.

DNA for the CDR3: TGCGCCAGCTTCTTTAGCGGGGAGGCGGATACGCAGTATTTT. Amino acids: CASFFSGEADTQYF. The genes are TRBV10-2 and TRBJ2-3; TRBD2 matches 8 bases. Germline V gives CDR1 WSHSY, CDR2 SAAADI. This CDR3 comprises 14 residues. V lost 8 bases and J lost 6; bases outside the gene matches: 10.